This is a list of T cell receptor beta chains from one sample in a study of response to subunit inactivated influenza vaccine. TCRdb called the RT-PCR reads again in MiXCR, with one record for every CDR3 protein. The data hold about 520,000 distinct CDR3 sequences, with around 7.9% observed a single time. The starting material was PBMCs from blood, obtained approximately 25 months after vaccination. These receptors originate from a man aged 50 to 69 who received an inactivated influenza vaccine. The CDR3 runs from the conserved cysteine through the conserved F or W. A D gene is named only where the DNA matches it firmly. The size entry is marked missing in some rows and otherwise reads once, few, many or a size class.

V: TRBV6-5; size: many; D: TRBD2; J: TRBJ2-7; CDR3: CASSYRPGGRTYEQYF; DNA: TGTGCCAGCAGTTACCGGCCGGGGGGGAGGACCTACGAGCAGTACTTC
V: TRBV29-1; size: many; D: TRBD2; J: TRBJ2-1; CDR3: CSVEGTSGNEQFF; DNA: TGCAGCGTTGAAGGGACTAGCGGGAATGAGCAGTTCTTC
V: TRBV5-1; size: -; D: -; J: TRBJ1-6; CDR3: CASSLDRDGNSPLHF; DNA: TGCGCCAGCAGCCTAGACCGGGACGGAAATTCACCCCTCCACTTT
V: TRBV20-1; size: -; D: -; J: TRBJ2-5; CDR3: CSATISARVGETQYF; DNA: TGCAGTGCTACCATTTCGGCCAGGGTAGGGGAGACCCAGTACTTC
V: TRBV29-1; size: -; D: TRBD1; J: TRBJ1-1; CDR3: CSVGQAGTEAFF; DNA: TGCAGCGTGGGACAGGCGGGCACTGAAGCTTTCTTT
V: TRBV7-9; size: few; D: -; J: TRBJ1-1; CDR3: CASSLGNRRMNTEAFF; DNA: TGTGCCAGCAGCTTAGGGAACAGGCGGATGAACACTGAAGCTTTCTTT
V: TRBV15; size: -; D: -; J: TRBJ1-5; CDR3: CATSSLSWGNQPQHF; DNA: TGTGCCACCAGCAGCCTGAGCTGGGGAAATCAGCCCCAGCATTTT
V: TRBV19; size: many; D: -; J: TRBJ2-1; CDR3: CASSIGQNNEQFF; DNA: TGCGCCAGCAGCATTGGACAGAACAATGAGCAGTTCTTC
V: TRBV3-1; size: -; D: -; J: TRBJ1-2; CDR3: CASSQILSYGYTF; DNA: TGTGCCAGCAGCCAAATCTTGAGTTATGGCTACACCTTC
V: TRBV10-3; size: many; D: -; J: TRBJ1-6; CDR3: CAIAPSSGTENSPLHF; DNA: TGTGCCATCGCCCCATCCTCCGGGACTGAGAATTCACCCCTCCACTTT
V: TRBV5-1; size: -; D: -; J: TRBJ2-3; CDR3: CASSPGLSTSTDTQYF; DNA: TGCGCCAGCAGCCCGGGACTTTCTACTAGCACAGATACGCAGTATTTT
V: TRBV2; size: -; D: TRBD2; J: TRBJ2-2; CDR3: CARRGLANTGELFF; DNA: TGTGCCAGGAGGGGACTAGCGAACACCGGGGAGCTGTTTTTT
V: TRBV5-1; size: many; D: -; J: TRBJ2-2; CDR3: CASSFRDGDTGELFF; DNA: TGCGCCAGCAGCTTCCGGGACGGCGACACCGGGGAGCTGTTTTTT
V: TRBV4-3; size: many; D: -; J: TRBJ2-1; CDR3: CASSQDGGAGREQFF; DNA: TGCGCCAGCAGCCAAGATGGGGGCGCAGGACGCGAGCAGTTCTTC
V: TRBV12-3/TRBV12-4; size: many; D: TRBD2; J: TRBJ2-7; CDR3: CASNKGTGGGEQYF; DNA: TGTGCCAGCAACAAGGGGACGGGGGGTGGCGAGCAGTACTTC
V: TRBV6-1; size: -; D: -; J: TRBJ2-1; CDR3: CASRPLGADKQFF; DNA: TGTGCCAGCAGACCCCTTGGGGCGGATAAGCAGTTCTTC
V: TRBV12-3/TRBV12-4; size: few; D: TRBD2; J: TRBJ2-4; CDR3: CASSLVTRGLRGDKNIQYF; DNA: TGTGCCAGCAGTTTAGTGACTAGAGGTCTGCGGGGGGACAAAAACATTCAGTACTTC
V: TRBV7-2; size: many; D: TRBD1; J: TRBJ2-4; CDR3: CASSPQGNIQYF; DNA: TGTGCCAGCTCACCACAGGGGAACATTCAGTACTTC
V: TRBV7-8; size: -; D: -; J: TRBJ2-5; CDR3: CASSLGHPQETQYF; DNA: TGTGCCAGCAGCTTAGGACACCCCCAGGAGACCCAGTACTTC
V: TRBV2; size: few; D: -; J: TRBJ2-1; CDR3: CASFGGFDNEQFF; DNA: TGTGCCAGCTTTGGAGGATTTGACAATGAGCAGTTCTTC
V: TRBV12-3/TRBV12-4; size: -; D: -; J: TRBJ2-7; CDR3: CASIDGEDLYEQYF; DNA: TGTGCCAGCATTGATGGAGAAGACCTATACGAGCAGTACTTC
V: TRBV7-3; size: -; D: TRBD1; J: TRBJ1-6; CDR3: CASSSTGTENSPLHF; DNA: TGTGCCAGCAGCTCTACCGGGACAGAGAATTCACCCCTCCACTTT
V: TRBV6-5; size: many; D: -; J: TRBJ1-2; CDR3: CASSYDTSYGYTF; DNA: TGTGCCAGCAGTTACGACACCTCCTATGGCTACACCTTC
V: TRBV20-1; size: many; D: -; J: TRBJ1-5; CDR3: CSARLLSHSNQPQHF; DNA: TGCAGTGCTAGACTTCTGTCCCATAGCAATCAGCCCCAGCATTTT
V: TRBV28; size: many; D: TRBD2; J: TRBJ2-5; CDR3: CASSSLRRASGSGGGETQYF; DNA: TGTGCCAGCAGTTCCCTCAGACGGGCTAGCGGGAGCGGAGGGGGAGAGACCCAGTACTTC
V: TRBV7-2; size: -; D: -; J: TRBJ2-6; CDR3: CASSLIPGTGANVLTF; DNA: TGTGCCAGCAGCTTAATACCCGGGACTGGGGCCAACGTCCTGACTTTC
V: TRBV2; size: -; D: -; J: TRBJ1-1; CDR3: CASSPRLGDEAFF; DNA: TGTGCCAGCAGTCCCCGGTTGGGGGATGAAGCTTTCTTT
V: TRBV4-1; size: -; D: -; J: TRBJ2-1; CDR3: CASSQFENEQFF; DNA: TGCGCCAGCAGCCAATTTGAGAATGAGCAGTTCTTC
V: TRBV7-8; size: few; D: -; J: TRBJ2-3; CDR3: CASSLRIRDNPTDTQYF; DNA: TGTGCCAGCAGCCTAAGAATCCGGGACAACCCCACAGATACGCAGTATTTT
V: TRBV15; size: few; D: TRBD2; J: TRBJ2-5; CDR3: CATSSGRGGYQETQYF; DNA: TGTGCCACCAGCAGTGGACGCGGGGGGTACCAAGAGACCCAGTACTTC
V: TRBV20-1; size: few; D: TRBD2; J: TRBJ2-7; CDR3: CSARSAGTRGYNEQYF; DNA: TGCAGTGCTAGAAGCGCCGGGACTAGGGGTTACAACGAGCAGTACTTC
V: TRBV7-2; size: many; D: TRBD1; J: TRBJ2-1; CDR3: CASRPRGTGYNEQFF; DNA: TGTGCCAGCAGACCTCGGGGGACAGGCTACAATGAGCAGTTCTTC
V: TRBV5-1; size: -; D: -; J: TRBJ2-7; CDR3: CASSLYNSASSYEQYF; DNA: TGCGCCAGCAGCCTTTACAATTCTGCGAGCTCCTACGAGCAGTACTTC
V: TRBV20-1; size: many; D: TRBD2; J: TRBJ2-3; CDR3: CSARAPAGGATDTQYF; DNA: TGCAGTGCTAGAGCCCCAGCGGGGGGGGCAACAGATACGCAGTATTTT
V: TRBV24-1; size: few; D: -; J: TRBJ1-1; CDR3: CATSDSDGEAFF; DNA: TGTGCCACCAGTGATTCGGACGGTGAAGCTTTCTTT
V: TRBV5-1; size: many; D: -; J: TRBJ2-1; CDR3: CASSPRGALVSEQFF; DNA: TGCGCCAGCAGCCCACGAGGGGCCCTGGTTAGTGAGCAGTTCTTC
V: TRBV28; size: -; D: TRBD1; J: TRBJ2-7; CDR3: CASSSTGTNYEQYF; DNA: TGTGCCAGCAGTTCGACAGGGACCAACTACGAGCAGTACTTC
V: TRBV5-1; size: -; D: -; J: TRBJ2-7; CDR3: CASSPTFSEQYF; DNA: TGCGCCAGCAGCCCCACCTTCTCCGAGCAGTACTTC
V: TRBV2; size: many; D: -; J: TRBJ2-7; CDR3: CASSPLRDYEQYF; DNA: TGTGCCAGCAGTCCCTTGAGAGACTACGAGCAGTACTTC
V: TRBV5-1; size: few; D: -; J: TRBJ2-1; CDR3: CASTAGGTSYNEQFF; DNA: TGCGCCAGCACCGCAGGGGGGACCTCCTACAATGAGCAGTTCTTC
V: TRBV5-1; size: many; D: -; J: TRBJ2-1; CDR3: CASSTPGRNEQFF; DNA: TGCGCCAGCAGCACACCAGGGCGTAATGAGCAGTTCTTC
V: TRBV5-1; size: -; D: TRBD2; J: TRBJ2-5; CDR3: CASSFQLAGVLETQYF; DNA: TGCGCCAGCAGCTTCCAACTAGCGGGAGTTCTAGAGACCCAGTACTTC
V: TRBV10-3; size: many; D: TRBD2; J: TRBJ2-1; CDR3: CAISRASGSVAHEQFF; DNA: TGTGCCATCAGTCGGGCTAGCGGGAGTGTTGCCCATGAGCAGTTCTTC
V: TRBV20-1; size: few; D: -; J: TRBJ1-1; CDR3: CSARDQLQLGAEAFF; DNA: TGCAGTGCTAGAGATCAGTTACAGCTCGGCGCTGAAGCTTTCTTT
V: TRBV2; size: -; D: TRBD2; J: TRBJ2-1; CDR3: CASSIKRGAYNEQFF; DNA: TGTGCCAGCAGTATTAAGCGGGGTGCCTACAATGAGCAGTTCTTC
V: TRBV29-1; size: many; D: TRBD2; J: TRBJ2-1; CDR3: CSVSGPSGRAHNEQFF; DNA: TGCAGCGTCAGCGGTCCTAGCGGGAGGGCCCACAATGAGCAGTTCTTC
V: TRBV28; size: few; D: -; J: TRBJ2-3; CDR3: CASRTSDTQYF; DNA: TGTGCCAGCCGGACTTCAGATACGCAGTATTTT